This T cell receptor beta chain comes out of a study of early T cells in non-severe SARS-CoV-2 infection (dated by TCRdb to about 2021). About the full investigation: Because TCR sequencing relied on bulk RNA taken from unsorted whole blood, pairing of alpha and beta chains was not possible.

Sequences DFQATT (CDR1) and SNEGSKA (CDR2) are obtained from the germline V gene (reference sequence). From V the trimming removes 0 bases and from J it removes 11 bases, while the gene matches leave 8 bases of the junction unaccounted for. Counted from cysteine to phenylalanine, this CDR3 has 16 amino acids. The only DNA kept is the CDR3, 48 bases in frame from the first base. The study at large found these results: VDJdb matching was skewed toward anti-spike CD8 responses and likely underestimated virus-specific expansions, missing private and CD4 specificities.

The study was a case-control design nested within a healthcare worker cohort in London, UK, with weekly nasopharyngeal swab PCR tests and blood sampling. Healthcare workers were enrolled in the week of the UK lockdown, from 23 to 31 March 2020, and were followed every week for up to roughly 16 weeks. A word on this clonotype: Its cognate antigen has yet to be identified. Base-call qualities are not available, and no considerably larger clone is one nucleotide away.

The library was obtained by 5' RACE. Instrument used: NextSeq 500. The TCR library protocol attached unique molecular identifiers to individual cDNA molecules to correct for sequencing error and PCR bias. Sequencing covered both TCR alpha and beta chains, and within each sample the abundances of alpha and beta sequences were tightly co-correlated. In the original analysis: Decombinator V4 was used to annotate TCR sequences for V gene, J gene and CDR3. Expanded TCRs were defined as changing significantly between any two time points under a Poisson model with p below 0.0001. TCR abundances were normalised to the total number of TCRs sequenced in each sample and reported as counts per million. TRAV1-2 paired with TRAJ12, TRAJ20 or TRAJ33 defined MAIT TCRs, while TRAV10 paired with TRAJ18 defined iNKT TCRs. VDJdb, accessed 1 November 2021, was searched for CMV, EBV and SARS-CoV-2 annotated TCRs, excluding TCRs annotated for multiple antigens. The raw public data were reprocessed by TCRdb itself: fastp quality trimming at Q25, MiXCR clonotype calling, in-frame beta chains only. When rows share a CDR3 protein, they turn into one entry using the most common DNA and genes. The V and J calls reflect TCRdb's pipeline rather than the authors' work. The sample contains under 60,000 distinct CDR3 sequences, 8.7% of them found a single time. Together, the top ten hold under 4.5% of the sample.

The material was whole blood, obtained at baseline. This receptor was identified in an adult who was a healthcare worker with PCR-confirmed SARS-CoV-2 infection or an uninfected control (not recorded which). Recombination linked TRBV20-1 to TRBJ2-1, with TRBD2 matching 15 junction bases. CDR3 region: CSARDSGLAGGVKQFF. The DNA sequence reads TGCAGTGCTAGAGATTCCGGACTAGCGGGAGGGGTGAAGCAGTTCTTC.